This T cell receptor beta chain was profiled in a study of blood T cells in healthy people across ages. Study-wide points: It was held that the diversity estimates obtained from one million T cells were underestimates. Whereas aged donors had fewer naive CD4+ cells, long-lived donors had more of them and higher diversity.

On this clonotype: The antigen remains undetermined.

A second 7 to 11 cycle PCR used barcoded and J-beta primers. Tags on each cDNA molecule came from a template-switch adaptor with 12 random nucleotides. TCRdb recomputed calls from the 5' RACE reads with MiXCR, one row per CDR3 protein. Of roughly 2 million distinct CDR3 sequences detected, 49% appear once; the ten largest clones hold approximately 2.1%. The CDR3 is 13 amino acids. The germline CDR1 and CDR2 sequences are SNHLY and FYNNEI. Trimming pared 2 bases from V and 7 bases from J, leaving 10 bases between. Total RNA, at least 5 micrograms per sample, was extracted from PBMCs. Sequences were obtained from blood. The sequence was collected from a woman aged 40 to 49 in good health. This chain joins TRBV2 and TRBJ2-3; D uncertain. CDR3 DNA sequence: TGTGCCAGCAGTGAAAACAGACTTAATACGCAGTATTTT. Protein product: CASSENRLNTQYF.